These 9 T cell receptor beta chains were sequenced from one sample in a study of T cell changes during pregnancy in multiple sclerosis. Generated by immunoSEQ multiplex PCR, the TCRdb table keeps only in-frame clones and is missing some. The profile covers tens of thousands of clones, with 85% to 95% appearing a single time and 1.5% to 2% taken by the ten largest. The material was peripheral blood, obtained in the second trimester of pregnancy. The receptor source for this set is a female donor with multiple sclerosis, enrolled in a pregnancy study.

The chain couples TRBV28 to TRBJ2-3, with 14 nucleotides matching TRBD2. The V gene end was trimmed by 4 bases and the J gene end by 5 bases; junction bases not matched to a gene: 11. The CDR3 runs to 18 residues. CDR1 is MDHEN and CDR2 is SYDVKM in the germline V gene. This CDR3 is CASSYDIPGLAGEDTQYF. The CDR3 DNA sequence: TGTGCCAGCAGTTATGATATTCCGGGACTAGCGGGAGAAGATACGCAGTATTTT.

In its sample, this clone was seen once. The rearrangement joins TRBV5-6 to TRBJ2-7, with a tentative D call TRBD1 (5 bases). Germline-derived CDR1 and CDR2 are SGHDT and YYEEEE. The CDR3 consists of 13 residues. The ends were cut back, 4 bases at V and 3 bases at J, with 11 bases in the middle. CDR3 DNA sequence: TGTGCCAGCAGCAGCTTAGGGGTCTACGAGCAGTACTTC. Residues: CASSSLGVYEQYF.

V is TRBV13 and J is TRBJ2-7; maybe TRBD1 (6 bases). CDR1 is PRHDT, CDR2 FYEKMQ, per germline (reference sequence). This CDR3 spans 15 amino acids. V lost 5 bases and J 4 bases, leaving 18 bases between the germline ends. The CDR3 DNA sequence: TGTGCCAGCAGCCCCGGAGCAGGGGCCGGTTACGAGCAGTACTTC. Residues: CASSPGAGAGYEQYF. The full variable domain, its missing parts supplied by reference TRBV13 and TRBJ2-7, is AAGVIQSPRHLIKEKRETATLKCYPIPRHDTVYWYQQGPGQDPQFLISFYEKMQSDKGSIPDRFSAQQFSDYHSELNMSSLELGDSALYFCASSPGAGAGYEQYFGPGTRLTVT.

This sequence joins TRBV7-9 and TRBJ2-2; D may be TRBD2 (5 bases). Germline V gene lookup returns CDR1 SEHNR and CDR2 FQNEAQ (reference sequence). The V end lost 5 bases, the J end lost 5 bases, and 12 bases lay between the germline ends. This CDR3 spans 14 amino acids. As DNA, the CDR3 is TGTGCCAGCAGCCCAGGACTGTTGACCGGGGAGCTGTTTTTT. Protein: CASSPGLLTGELFF.

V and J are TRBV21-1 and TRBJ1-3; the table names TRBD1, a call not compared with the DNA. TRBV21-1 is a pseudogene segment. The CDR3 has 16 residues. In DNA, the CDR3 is TGTGCCCCCAGCAGGGGGACAGAAAACTCTGGAAACACCATATATTTT. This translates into CAPSRGTENSGNTIYF.

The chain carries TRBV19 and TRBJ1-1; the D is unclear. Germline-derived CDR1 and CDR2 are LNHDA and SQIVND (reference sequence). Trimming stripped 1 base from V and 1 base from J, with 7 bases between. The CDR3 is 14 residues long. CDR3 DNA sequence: TGTGCCAGTAGTATAGGACAAACGAACACTGAAGCTTTCTTT. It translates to CASSIGQTNTEAFF.

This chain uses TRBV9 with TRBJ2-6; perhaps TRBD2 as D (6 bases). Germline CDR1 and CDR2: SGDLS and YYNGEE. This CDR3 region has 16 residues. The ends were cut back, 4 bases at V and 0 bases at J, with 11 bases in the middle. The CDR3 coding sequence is TGTGCCAGCAGCCCCCGGGACTTCTCTGGGGCCAACGTCCTGACTTTC. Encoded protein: CASSPRDFSGANVLTF.

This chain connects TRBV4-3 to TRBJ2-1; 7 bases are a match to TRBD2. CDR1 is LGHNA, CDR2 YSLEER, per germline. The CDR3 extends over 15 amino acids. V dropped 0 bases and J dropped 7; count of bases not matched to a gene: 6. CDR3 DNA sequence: TGCGCCAGCAGCCAAGAGCCGGGAGGTTATAATGAGCAGTTCTTC. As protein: CASSQEPGGYNEQFF.

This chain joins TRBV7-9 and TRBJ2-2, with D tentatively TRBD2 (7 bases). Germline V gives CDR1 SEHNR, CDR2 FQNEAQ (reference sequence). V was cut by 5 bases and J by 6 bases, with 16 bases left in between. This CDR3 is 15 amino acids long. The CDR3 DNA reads TGTGCCAGCAGCCTGACGGGGGGCCGGTCCGGGGAGCTGTTTTTT. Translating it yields CASSLTGGRSGELFF.